This is a list of T cell receptor beta chains from one sample in a study of blood T cell repertoires in COVID-19. Sequencing used immunoSEQ multiplex PCR; TCRdb keeps in-frame clones, though not all of them. This sample yields some 170,000 clones, of which about 88% are seen a single time; about 18% belongs to the top ten. What was sequenced was peripheral blood. Source of these receptors: a man aged 55 to 69 with active or convalescent COVID-19. Both conserved end residues are part of each CDR3. Each record gives: CDR3 protein, CDR3 DNA, D gene, V gene, clone size, J gene. A D gene is named only where the DNA matches it firmly. Where a row states a size, it is once, few, many or the class of an expanded clone; other rows omit it.

CASRRQGQNYGYTF,TGCGCCAGCAGGAGACAGGGGCAAAACTATGGCTACACCTTC,TRBD1,TRBV10-1,.,TRBJ1-2
CASRNRGLLVYGYTF,TGTGCCAGCAGGAACAGGGGGCTTTTGGTCTATGGCTACACCTTC,TRBD1,TRBV6-6,.,TRBJ1-2
CATSDPIKNTGELFF,TGTGCCACCAGTGATCCAATCAAGAACACCGGGGAGCTGTTTTTT,.,TRBV24-1,.,TRBJ2-2
CASSGDRGISSGNTIYF,TGCGCCAGCAGCGGGGACAGGGGGATCTCCTCTGGAAACACCATATATTTT,TRBD1,TRBV4-1,.,TRBJ1-3
CASSVVGASTDTQYF,TGTGCCAGCAGCGTAGTTGGAGCTAGCACAGATACGCAGTATTTT,.,TRBV9,.,TRBJ2-3
CASSRVFGGLFIAEAFF,TGCGCCAGCAGCAGGGTTTTTGGGGGCCTTTTTATTGCTGAAGCTTTCTTT,.,TRBV5-1,once,TRBJ1-1
CASSSGQPIAEAFF,TGCGCCAGCAGCTCGGGACAGCCTATCGCTGAAGCTTTCTTT,TRBD1,TRBV5-1,.,TRBJ1-1
CASSPGTGNGGELFF,TGTGCCAGCAGCCCAGGGACAGGGAATGGCGGGGAGCTGTTTTTT,TRBD1,TRBV11-3,.,TRBJ2-2
CASSTRTSGGPRYNEQFF,TGCGCCAGCAGCACGCGAACTAGCGGGGGGCCGCGTTACAATGAGCAGTTCTTC,TRBD2,TRBV5-1,.,TRBJ2-1
CASSPRTGFGNTIYF,TGTGCCAGCAGTCCCCGGACAGGGTTTGGAAACACCATATATTTT,TRBD1,TRBV28,.,TRBJ1-3
CASSPTGYGNTIYF,TGTGCCAGCTCACCCACGGGTTATGGAAACACCATATATTTT,.,TRBV18,.,TRBJ1-3
CASSWSGGVTEAFF,TGCGCCAGCAGCTGGTCAGGGGGCGTCACTGAAGCTTTCTTT,TRBD1,TRBV5-1,.,TRBJ1-1
CASSLSGDASTDTQYF,TGTGCCAGCAGCTTATCGGGGGACGCTAGCACAGATACGCAGTATTTT,.,TRBV7-7,once,TRBJ2-3
CASSIAVTDTQYF,TGTGCCAGTAGTATAGCGGTCACAGATACGCAGTATTTT,.,TRBV19,.,TRBJ2-3
CASSVGLFFTDTQYF,TGTGCCAGCAGCGTAGGGCTGTTTTTCACAGATACGCAGTATTTT,.,TRBV9,.,TRBJ2-3
CASSYLGRGTNEKLFF,TGTGCCAGCAGTTACTTGGGGAGGGGGACTAATGAAAAACTGTTTTTT,.,TRBV6-5,.,TRBJ1-4
CASSPQSYNTEAFF,TGTGCCAGCTCACCACAGAGCTACAACACTGAAGCTTTCTTT,.,TRBV18,.,TRBJ1-1
CASSQGQASYNEQFF,TGTGCCAGCAGCCAAGGGCAGGCAAGTTACAATGAGCAGTTCTTC,.,TRBV3-1/TRBV3-2,.,TRBJ2-1
CASSSSGTGTYGYTF,TGCGCCAGCAGCTCGTCCGGGACAGGAACATATGGCTACACCTTC,TRBD1,TRBV5-1,.,TRBJ1-2
CSALQGNTEAFF,TGCAGCGCTCTACAGGGGAACACTGAAGCTTTCTTT,.,TRBV29-1,.,TRBJ1-1
CASSIGAHRGQNTEAFF,TGTGCCAGTAGTATCGGGGCTCACAGGGGGCAGAACACTGAAGCTTTCTTT,TRBD1,TRBV19,.,TRBJ1-1
CASGRDRDRNTIYF,TGTGCCAGCGGCCGGGACAGGGATAGAAACACCATATATTTT,TRBD1,TRBV6-5,few,TRBJ1-3
CASSVEPSNYGYTF,TGTGCCAGCAGTGTAGAACCCTCTAACTATGGCTACACCTTC,.,TRBV2,.,TRBJ1-2
CASSGTVDEKLFF,TGTGCCAGCAGCGGGACAGTTGATGAAAAACTGTTTTTT,TRBD1,TRBV6-5,.,TRBJ1-4
CAISDRSRGLHF,TGTGCCATCAGTGACAGGAGCCGGGGCCTCCACTTT,.,TRBV10-3,.,TRBJ1-6
CASSVTGESGNTIYF,TGTGCCAGCAGCGTAACGGGGGAATCTGGAAACACCATATATTTT,.,TRBV9,once,TRBJ1-3
CASSQDKSVSYEQYF,TGTGCCAGCAGCCAAGATAAATCAGTCTCCTACGAGCAGTACTTC,.,TRBV4-2,.,TRBJ2-7
CASSFLQTYGYTF,TGTGCCAGCAGTTTTTTACAGACCTATGGCTACACCTTC,.,TRBV12-3/TRBV12-4,.,TRBJ1-2
CASSYRGGVAYEQYF,TGTGCCAGCAGTTACCGTGGGGGGGTTGCCTACGAGCAGTACTTC,TRBD2,TRBV6-5,.,TRBJ2-7
CAISAPQGRELMYEQYF,TGTGCCATCAGTGCACCCCAAGGGCGGGAGCTGATGTACGAGCAGTACTTC,TRBD2,TRBV10-3,.,TRBJ2-7
CAISESGTGGTDTQYF,TGTGCCATCAGTGAGTCAGGAACAGGGGGGACAGATACGCAGTATTTT,TRBD1,TRBV10-3,.,TRBJ2-3
CASSLEGGWQETQYF,TGTGCCAGCAGCTTAGAGGGGGGGTGGCAAGAGACCCAGTACTTC,.,TRBV7-8,.,TRBJ2-5
CASTGRDLKLFF,TGTGCCAGCACAGGCAGGGACTTAAAACTGTTTTTT,.,TRBV2,once,TRBJ1-4
CASSLWSSGGAGEQFF,TGTGCCAGCAGCTTATGGTCTAGCGGGGGGGCCGGGGAGCAGTTCTTC,TRBD2,TRBV7-7,once,TRBJ2-1
CASSEGGRNQPQHF,TGTGCCAGCAGTGAAGGGGGCCGCAATCAGCCCCAGCATTTT,.,TRBV6-1,.,TRBJ1-5
CASKYSNTEAFF,TGTGCCAGTAAATACAGTAACACTGAAGCTTTCTTT,.,TRBV19,once,TRBJ1-1
CASSLDAGAGSQPQHF,TGTGCCAGCAGCTTAGACGCAGGGGCGGGTAGTCAGCCCCAGCATTTT,.,TRBV7-9,.,TRBJ1-5
CAWKTGQTQYF,TGTGCCTGGAAGACAGGTCAGACCCAGTACTTC,.,TRBV30,.,TRBJ2-5
CASGLVQGATAFF,TGTGCTAGTGGTTTGGTACAGGGGGCTACAGCTTTCTTT,TRBD1,TRBV12-5,.,TRBJ1-1
CARIGTGGFGNTIYF,TGTGCCAGAATTGGGACAGGGGGATTTGGAAACACCATATATTTT,TRBD1,TRBV27,.,TRBJ1-3
CASSFSSYNEQFF,TGTGCCAGCAGTTTCTCGTCCTACAATGAGCAGTTCTTC,.,TRBV27,.,TRBJ2-1